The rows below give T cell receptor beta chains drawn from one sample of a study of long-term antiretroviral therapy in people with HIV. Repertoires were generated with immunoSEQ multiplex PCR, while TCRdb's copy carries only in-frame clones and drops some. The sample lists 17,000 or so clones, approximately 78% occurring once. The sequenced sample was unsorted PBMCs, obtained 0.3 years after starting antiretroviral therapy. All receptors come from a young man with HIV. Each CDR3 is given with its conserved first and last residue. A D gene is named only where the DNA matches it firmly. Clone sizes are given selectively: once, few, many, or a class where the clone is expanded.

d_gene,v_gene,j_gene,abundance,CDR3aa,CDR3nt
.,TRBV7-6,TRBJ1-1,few,CASSPNSGTEAFF,TGTGCCAGCAGCCCTAACTCGGGCACTGAAGCTTTCTTT
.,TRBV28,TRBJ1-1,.,CASSVPPGAGTEAFF,TGTGCCAGCAGTGTACCGCCAGGGGCAGGCACTGAAGCTTTCTTT
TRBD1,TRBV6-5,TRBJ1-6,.,CASSYSTGADSPLHF,TGTGCCAGCAGTTACTCAACAGGGGCCGATTCACCCCTCCACTTT
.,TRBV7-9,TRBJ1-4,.,CASNSQDRPDEKLFF,TGTGCCAGCAACTCACAAGACAGGCCTGATGAAAAACTGTTTTTT
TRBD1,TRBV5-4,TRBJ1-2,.,CASSEGQFNGYTF,TGTGCCAGCAGCGAGGGACAGTTTAATGGCTACACCTTC
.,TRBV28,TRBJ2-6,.,CASSFRGLGANVLTF,TGTGCCAGCAGTTTTCGGGGCTTGGGGGCCAACGTCCTGACTTTC
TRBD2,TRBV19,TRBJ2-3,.,CASSMRGGGTDTQYF,TGTGCCAGTAGTATGCGGGGAGGGGGCACAGATACGCAGTATTTT
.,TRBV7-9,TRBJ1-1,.,CASSFFPEAFF,TGTGCCAGCAGCTTCTTCCCTGAAGCTTTCTTT
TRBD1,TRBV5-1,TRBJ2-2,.,CASSLGTGMSTGELFF,TGCGCCAGCAGCCTCGGGACAGGGATGAGTACCGGGGAGCTGTTTTTT
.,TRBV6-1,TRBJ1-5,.,CASSEWGDQPQHF,TGTGCCAGCAGTGAATGGGGCGATCAGCCCCAGCATTTT
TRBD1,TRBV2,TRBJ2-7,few,CASSRDRPYEQYF,TGTGCCAGCAGCCGGGACAGGCCCTACGAGCAGTACTTC